The clone carrying this T cell receptor beta chain was observed a handful of times. Antigen specificity is unknown. The CDR3 is cut off 3 residues early in the read; its end comes from the germline J gene. Produced via immunoSEQ multiplex PCR; TCRdb's table is partial and in-frame only. There are roughly 39,000 clones in the sample, none observed a single time. This sample was taken from a study of T cell clonality in common variable immunodeficiency. Study-wide results and limits: Common variable immunodeficiency TCR beta sequences reportedly had fewer deletions and N-nucleotide insertions. CVID subjects had higher TCRbeta clonality than healthy controls, most marked in about a third. CVID patient heterogeneity limited repertoire-clinical complication correlations.

The CDR3 is 15 amino acids. CDR1 is LNHDA and CDR2 is SQIVND in the germline V gene (reference sequence). The junction had 2 bases not matched to a gene; V was cut back by 5 bases and J by 2 bases. The genes are TRBV19 and TRBJ2-1, with 11 bases fitting TRBD2. Source material: peripheral blood mononuclear cells. This clonotype was obtained from a human donor with common variable immunodeficiency. The sequenced CDR3 bases are TGTGCCAGTAGTGTTAGCGGGAGGGCCTACAATGAG. This translates into CASSVSGRAYNE. The CDR3 in its entirety is CASSVSGRAYNEQFF.